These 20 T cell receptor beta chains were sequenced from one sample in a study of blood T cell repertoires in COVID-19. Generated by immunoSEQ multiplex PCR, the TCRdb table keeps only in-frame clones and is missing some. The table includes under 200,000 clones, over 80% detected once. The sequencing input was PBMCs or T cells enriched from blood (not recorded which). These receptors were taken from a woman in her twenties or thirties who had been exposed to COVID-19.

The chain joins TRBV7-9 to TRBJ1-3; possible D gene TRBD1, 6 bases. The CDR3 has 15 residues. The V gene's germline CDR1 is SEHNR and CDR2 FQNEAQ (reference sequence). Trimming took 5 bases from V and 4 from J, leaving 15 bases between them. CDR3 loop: CASSPTAGVGNTIYF. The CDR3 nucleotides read TGTGCCAGCAGCCCTACAGCAGGGGTAGGAAACACCATATATTTT. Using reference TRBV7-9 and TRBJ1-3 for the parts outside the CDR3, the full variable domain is DTGVSQNPRHKITKRGQNVTFRCDPISEHNRLYWYRQTLGQGPEFLTYFQNEAQLEKSRLLSDRFSAERPKGSFSTLEIQRTEQGDSAMYLCASSPTAGVGNTIYFGEGSWLTVV.

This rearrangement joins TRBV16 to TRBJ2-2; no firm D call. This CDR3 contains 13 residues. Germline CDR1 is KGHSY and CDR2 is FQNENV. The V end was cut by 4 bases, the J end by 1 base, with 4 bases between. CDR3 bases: TGTGCCAGCAGCCGACAGAACACCGGGGAGCTGTTTTTT. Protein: CASSRQNTGELFF. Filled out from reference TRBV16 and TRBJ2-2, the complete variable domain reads GEEVAQTPKHLVRGEGQKAKLYCAPIKGHSYVFWYQQVLKNEFKFLISFQNENVFDETGMPKERFSAKCLPNSPCSLEIQATKLEDSAVYFCASSRQNTGELFFGEGSRLTVL.

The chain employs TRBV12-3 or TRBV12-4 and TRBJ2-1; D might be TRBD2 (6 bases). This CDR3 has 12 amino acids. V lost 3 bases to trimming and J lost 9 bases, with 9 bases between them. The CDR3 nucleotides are TGTGCCAGCAGTTTGCCGCGGGGTGAGCAGTTCTTC. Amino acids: CASSLPRGEQFF.

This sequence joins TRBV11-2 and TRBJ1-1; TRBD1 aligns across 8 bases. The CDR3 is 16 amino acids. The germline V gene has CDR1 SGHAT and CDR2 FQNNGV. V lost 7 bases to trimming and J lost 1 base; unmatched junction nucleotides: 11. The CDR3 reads CASKSYHRGENTEAFF. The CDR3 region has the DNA TGTGCCAGCAAATCCTACCACAGGGGGGAGAACACTGAAGCTTTCTTT. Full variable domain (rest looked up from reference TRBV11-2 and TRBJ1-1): EAGVAQSPRYKIIEKRQSVAFWCNPISGHATLYWYQQILGQGPKLLIQFQNNGVVDDSQLPKDRFSAERLKGVDSTLKIQPAKLEDSAVYLCASKSYHRGENTEAFFGQGTRLTVV.

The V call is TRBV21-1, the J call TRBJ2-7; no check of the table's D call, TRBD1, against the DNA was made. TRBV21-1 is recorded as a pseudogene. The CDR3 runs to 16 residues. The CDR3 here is CASSKGRNRYYYEQYF. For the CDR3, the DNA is TGTGCCAGCAGCAAAGGTCGGAACAGATATTACTACGAGCAGTACTTC.

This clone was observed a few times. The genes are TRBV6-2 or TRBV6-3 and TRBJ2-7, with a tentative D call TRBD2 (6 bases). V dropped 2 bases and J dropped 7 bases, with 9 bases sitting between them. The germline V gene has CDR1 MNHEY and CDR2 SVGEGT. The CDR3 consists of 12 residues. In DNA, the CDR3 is TGTGCCAGCAGTTACGGGGGGACGGAGCAGTACTTC. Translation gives CASSYGGTEQYF.

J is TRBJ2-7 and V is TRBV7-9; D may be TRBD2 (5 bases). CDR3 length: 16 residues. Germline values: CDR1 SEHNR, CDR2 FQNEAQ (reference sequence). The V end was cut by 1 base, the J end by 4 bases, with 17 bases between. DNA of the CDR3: TGTGCCAGCAGCTTAGACTGGGCGGCGCGGGTATACGAGCAGTACTTC. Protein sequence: CASSLDWAARVYEQYF. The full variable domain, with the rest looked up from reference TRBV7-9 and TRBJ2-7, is DTGVSQNPRHKITKRGQNVTFRCDPISEHNRLYWYRQTLGQGPEFLTYFQNEAQLEKSRLLSDRFSAERPKGSFSTLEIQRTEQGDSAMYLCASSLDWAARVYEQYFGPGTRLTVT.

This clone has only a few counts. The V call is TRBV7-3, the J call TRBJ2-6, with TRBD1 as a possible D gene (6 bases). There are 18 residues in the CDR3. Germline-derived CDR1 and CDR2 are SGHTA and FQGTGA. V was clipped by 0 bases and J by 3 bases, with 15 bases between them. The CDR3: CASSLTSRGGGGANVLTF. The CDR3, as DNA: TGTGCCAGCAGCTTAACAAGTCGTGGGGGCGGTGGGGCCAACGTCCTGACTTTC.

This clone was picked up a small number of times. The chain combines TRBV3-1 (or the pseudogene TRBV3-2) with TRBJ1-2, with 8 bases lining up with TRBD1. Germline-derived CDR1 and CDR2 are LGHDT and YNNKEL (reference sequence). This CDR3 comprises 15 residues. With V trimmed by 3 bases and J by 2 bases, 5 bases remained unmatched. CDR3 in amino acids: CASSHRQGMNYGYTF. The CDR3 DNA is TGTGCCAGCAGCCACCGACAGGGGATGAACTATGGCTACACCTTC.

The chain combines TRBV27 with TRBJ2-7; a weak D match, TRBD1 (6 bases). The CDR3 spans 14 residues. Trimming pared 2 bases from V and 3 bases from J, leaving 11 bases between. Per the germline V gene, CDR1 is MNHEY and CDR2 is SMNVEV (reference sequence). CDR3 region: CASSLLGADYEQYF. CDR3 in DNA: TGTGCCAGCAGTTTACTGGGGGCCGACTACGAGCAGTACTTC.

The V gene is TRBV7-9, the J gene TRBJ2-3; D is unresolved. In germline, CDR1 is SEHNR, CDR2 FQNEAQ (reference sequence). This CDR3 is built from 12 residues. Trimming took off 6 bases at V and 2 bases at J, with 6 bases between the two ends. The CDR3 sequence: CASRQPTDTQYF. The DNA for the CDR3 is TGTGCCAGCAGACAACCCACAGATACGCAGTATTTT.

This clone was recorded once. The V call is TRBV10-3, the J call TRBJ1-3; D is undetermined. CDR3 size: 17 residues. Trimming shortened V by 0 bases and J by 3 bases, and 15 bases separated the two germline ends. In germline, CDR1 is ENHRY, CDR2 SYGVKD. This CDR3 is CAISESDTGLLGNTIYF. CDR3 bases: TGTGCCATCAGTGAGTCCGATACTGGGCTACTTGGAAACACCATATATTTT.

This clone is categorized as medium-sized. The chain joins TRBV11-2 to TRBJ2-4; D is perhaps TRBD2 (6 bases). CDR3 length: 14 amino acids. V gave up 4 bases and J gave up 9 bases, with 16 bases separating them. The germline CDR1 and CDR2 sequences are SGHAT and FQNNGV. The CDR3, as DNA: TGTGCCAGCAGCTCCCGCGGGGAAAAGGCCATTCAGTACTTC. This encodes CASSSRGEKAIQYF.

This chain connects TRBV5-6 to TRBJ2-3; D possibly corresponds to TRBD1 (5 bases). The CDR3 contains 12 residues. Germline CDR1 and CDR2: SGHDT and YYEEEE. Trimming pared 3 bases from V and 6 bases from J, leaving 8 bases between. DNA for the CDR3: TGTGCCAGCAGCTCAGCAGGGGATACGCAGTATTTT. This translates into CASSSAGDTQYF.

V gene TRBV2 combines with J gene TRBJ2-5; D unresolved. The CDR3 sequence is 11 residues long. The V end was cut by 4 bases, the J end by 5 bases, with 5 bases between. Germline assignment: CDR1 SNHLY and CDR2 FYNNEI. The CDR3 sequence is CASSALETQYF. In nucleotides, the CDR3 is TGTGCCAGCAGTGCTCTTGAGACCCAGTACTTC.

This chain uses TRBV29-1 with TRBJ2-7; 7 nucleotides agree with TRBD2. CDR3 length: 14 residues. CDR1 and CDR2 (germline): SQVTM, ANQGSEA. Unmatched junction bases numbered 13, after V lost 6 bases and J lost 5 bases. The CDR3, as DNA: TGCAGCGTCGCTGAACGGGGGGATTTGGACGAGCAGTACTTC. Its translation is CSVAERGDLDEQYF.

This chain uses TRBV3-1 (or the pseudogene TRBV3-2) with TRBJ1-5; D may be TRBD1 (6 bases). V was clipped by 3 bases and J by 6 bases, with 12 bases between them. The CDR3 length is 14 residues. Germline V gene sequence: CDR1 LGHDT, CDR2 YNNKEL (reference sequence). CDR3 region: CASSQGARRQPQHF. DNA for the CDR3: TGTGCCAGCAGCCAGGGGGCGCGACGTCAGCCCCAGCATTTT.

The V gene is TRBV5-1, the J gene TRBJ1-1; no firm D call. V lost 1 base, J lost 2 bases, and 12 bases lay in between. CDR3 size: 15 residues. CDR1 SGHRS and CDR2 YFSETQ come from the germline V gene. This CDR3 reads CASSLTRVTNTEAFF. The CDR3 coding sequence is TGCGCCAGCAGCTTGACGCGAGTAACTAACACTGAAGCTTTCTTT.

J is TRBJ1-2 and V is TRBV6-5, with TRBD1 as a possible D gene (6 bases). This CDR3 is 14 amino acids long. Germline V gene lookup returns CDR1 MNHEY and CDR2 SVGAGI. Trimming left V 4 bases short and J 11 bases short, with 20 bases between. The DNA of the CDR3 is TGTGCCAGCAGTTCCGAGGGGGTCTTCTTGGGGTACACCTTC. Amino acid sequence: CASSSEGVFLGYTF.

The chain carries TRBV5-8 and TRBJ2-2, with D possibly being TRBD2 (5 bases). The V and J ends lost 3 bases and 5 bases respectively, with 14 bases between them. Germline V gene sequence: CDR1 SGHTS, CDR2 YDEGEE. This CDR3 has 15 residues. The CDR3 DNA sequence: TGTGCCAGCAGCTACCGGACTGTTGGAACCGGGGAGCTGTTTTTT. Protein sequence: CASSYRTVGTGELFF.